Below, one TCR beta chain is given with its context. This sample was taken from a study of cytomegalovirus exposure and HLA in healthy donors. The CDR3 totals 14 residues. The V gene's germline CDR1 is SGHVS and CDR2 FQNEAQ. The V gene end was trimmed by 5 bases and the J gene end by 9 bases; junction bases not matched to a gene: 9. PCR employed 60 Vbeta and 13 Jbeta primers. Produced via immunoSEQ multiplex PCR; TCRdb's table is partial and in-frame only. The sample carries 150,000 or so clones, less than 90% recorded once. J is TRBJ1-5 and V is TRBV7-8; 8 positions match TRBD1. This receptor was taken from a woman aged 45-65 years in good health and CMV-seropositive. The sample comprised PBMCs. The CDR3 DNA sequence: TGTGCCAGCAGCATAGGGACAGGCCGGACGCCCCAGCATTTT. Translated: CASSIGTGRTPQHF.